The 4 T cell receptor beta chains given below trace back to one sample, sequenced in a study of chemoradiotherapy in HPV16-positive cancers. Measured with immunoSEQ multiplex PCR; TCRdb has only the in-frame clones, and not every one. Here the sample spans 15,000 to 20,000 clones, roughly nine tenths being singletons. Sequenced here: blood, sampled from a patient who underwent chemoradiotherapy. These receptors were collected from a human donor with HPV-associated anogenital cancer.

This rearrangement joins TRBV4-1 to TRBJ1-1, with unresolved D. The length of the CDR3 is 15 residues. From germline, CDR1 is MGHRA and CDR2 YSYEKL. The V end was cut by 4 bases, the J end by 0 bases, with 12 bases between. This CDR3 reads CASSLSQGLNTEAFF. The CDR3 region has the DNA TGCGCCAGCAGCCTAAGCCAAGGGCTGAACACTGAAGCTTTCTTT.

In its sample, this clone was seen a few times. This rearrangement joins TRBV10-1 to TRBJ1-2; D unclear. Trimming took off 0 bases at V and 9 bases at J, with 8 bases between the two ends. The CDR3 extends over 12 amino acids. CDR1 is WNHNN and CDR2 is SYGVQD in the germline V gene (reference sequence). The CDR3 nucleotides are TGCGCCAGCAGTGAGTCCCGGTTGCGCTACACCTTC. As protein: CASSESRLRYTF.

The chain recombines TRBV28 with TRBJ2-3, with a tentative D call TRBD2 (5 bases). CDR3 length: 15 residues. Trimming removed 7 bases from V and 3 bases from J, with 17 bases in between. From germline, CDR1 is MDHEN and CDR2 SYDVKM. CDR3 sequence (DNA): TGTGCCAGCAATTTTAATGGACTCCCAACAGATACGCAGTATTTT. Protein sequence: CASNFNGLPTDTQYF.

V gene TRBV5-1 combines with J gene TRBJ1-4; D not certain. Germline loops: CDR1 SGHRS, CDR2 YFSETQ. This CDR3 spans 15 amino acids. V dropped 0 bases and J dropped 4 bases, with 10 bases sitting between them. The CDR3 spells CASSLGELGNEKLFF. CDR3 bases: TGCGCCAGCAGCTTGGGGGAGTTGGGTAATGAAAAACTGTTTTTT.